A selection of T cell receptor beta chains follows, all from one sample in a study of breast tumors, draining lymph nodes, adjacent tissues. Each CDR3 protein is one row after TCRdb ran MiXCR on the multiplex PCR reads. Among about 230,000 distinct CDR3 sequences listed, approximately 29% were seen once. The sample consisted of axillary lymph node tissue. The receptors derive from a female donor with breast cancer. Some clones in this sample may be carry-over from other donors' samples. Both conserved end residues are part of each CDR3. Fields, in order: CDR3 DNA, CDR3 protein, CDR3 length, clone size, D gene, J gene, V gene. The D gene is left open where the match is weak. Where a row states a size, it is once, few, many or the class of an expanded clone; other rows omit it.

CDR3nt: TGTGCCTGGAGTCCCCCGGCCGTTGGAAACACCATATATTTT; CDR3aa: CAWSPPAVGNTIYF; len: 14; abundance: NA; d_gene: NA; j_gene: TRBJ1-3; v_gene: TRBV30
CDR3nt: TGCAGTGCTGATCGACAGAATGAAAAACTGTTTTTT; CDR3aa: CSADRQNEKLFF; len: 12; abundance: many; d_gene: NA; j_gene: TRBJ1-4; v_gene: TRBV20-1
CDR3nt: TGTGCCTGGTCGGACGTTCCAAATACCTACGAGCAGTACTTC; CDR3aa: CAWSDVPNTYEQYF; len: 14; abundance: many; d_gene: NA; j_gene: TRBJ2-7; v_gene: TRBV30
CDR3nt: NA; CDR3aa: CSASIAGVVNIQYFGAGELFF; len: 21; abundance: NA; d_gene: NA; j_gene: TRBJ2-2; v_gene: TRBV20-1
CDR3nt: TGTGCCAGCAAGCCAGGGGGCGTCAGCTCCTATAATTCACCCCTCCACTTT; CDR3aa: CASKPGGVSSYNSPLHF; len: 17; abundance: NA; d_gene: TRBD1; j_gene: TRBJ1-6; v_gene: TRBV27
CDR3nt: TGTGCCAGCAGCACCCAGTACTTC; CDR3aa: CASSTQYF; len: 8; abundance: NA; d_gene: NA; j_gene: TRBJ2-5; v_gene: TRBV9
CDR3nt: TGTGCCAGCACCCTAGCGGGAGTGAACACCGGGGAGCTGTTTTTT; CDR3aa: CASTLAGVNTGELFF; len: 15; abundance: NA; d_gene: TRBD2; j_gene: TRBJ2-2; v_gene: TRBV2
CDR3nt: TGTGCCAGCAGTGAGGGGGTCCTTAATGGCTACACCTTC; CDR3aa: CASSEGVLNGYTF; len: 13; abundance: NA; d_gene: NA; j_gene: TRBJ1-2; v_gene: TRBV25-1
CDR3nt: TGCAGCGTTAGACAGGGGAGTGGGGAGACCCAGTACTTC; CDR3aa: CSVRQGSGETQYF; len: 13; abundance: many; d_gene: TRBD1; j_gene: TRBJ2-5; v_gene: TRBV29-1
CDR3nt: TGTGCCAGTAGTCCCGGACTAGCGGGAGGCCACTTCATCGGGGAGCTGTTTTTT; CDR3aa: CASSPGLAGGHFIGELFF; len: 18; abundance: many; d_gene: TRBD2; j_gene: TRBJ2-2; v_gene: TRBV19